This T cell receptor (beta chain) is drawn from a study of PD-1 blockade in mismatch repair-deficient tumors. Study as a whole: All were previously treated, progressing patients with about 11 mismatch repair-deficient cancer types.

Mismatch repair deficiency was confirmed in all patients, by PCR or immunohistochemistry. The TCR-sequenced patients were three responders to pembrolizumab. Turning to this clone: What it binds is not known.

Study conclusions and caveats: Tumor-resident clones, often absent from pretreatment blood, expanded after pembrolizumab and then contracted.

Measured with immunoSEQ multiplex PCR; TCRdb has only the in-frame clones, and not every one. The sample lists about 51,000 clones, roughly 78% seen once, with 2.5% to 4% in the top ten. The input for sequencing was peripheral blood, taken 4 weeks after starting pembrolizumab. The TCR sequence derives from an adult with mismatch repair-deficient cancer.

The CDR3 DNA follows: TGTGCCAGCAGCCATTCGACAGGTTCCGAGCAGTACTTC. This codes for CASSHSTGSEQYF. The chain carries TRBV5-6 and TRBJ2-7, with D possibly TRBD1 on 6 matching bases. V dropped 4 bases and J dropped 6 bases, with 14 bases sitting between them. The length of the CDR3 is 13 residues. Germline CDR1 is SGHDT and CDR2 is YYEEEE.